These T cell receptor beta chains were read from a single sample in a study of blood T cells in healthy people across ages. TCRdb processed the 5' RACE reads anew with MiXCR; each CDR3 protein has one entry. The sample records roughly 1,800,000 distinct CDR3 sequences, less than 50% being singletons. The material sequenced was blood. These receptors all stem from a woman aged 35 to 49 in good health. Each CDR3 is given with its conserved first and last residue. Each record gives: J gene, V gene, CDR3 protein.

.,TRBV12-3/TRBV12-4,CARQECEQYF
TRBJ2-7,TRBV6-5,CASSNLDSPYEQYF
TRBJ2-5,TRBV29-1,CSVAENQAQETQYF
TRBJ1-2,TRBV29-1,CSVETGVLYGYTF
TRBJ2-5,TRBV13,CASSLGTVQYF
TRBJ2-3,TRBV7-2,CASSVSGGLFTDTQYF
TRBJ2-2,TRBV7-9,CASSLEGVIRANTGELFF
TRBJ2-6,TRBV20-1,CSARGGKGEASGANVLTF
TRBJ1-5,TRBV10-3,CAIRTDRDPNQPQHF
TRBJ2-3,TRBV12-3/TRBV12-4,CASTLRRDGTDTQYF
TRBJ2-7,TRBV6-2/TRBV6-3,CASTENGARSYEQYF
TRBJ2-7,TRBV20-1,CSAQDTYEQYF
TRBJ2-7,TRBV6-2/TRBV6-3,CASSYVIGYEQYF
TRBJ2-3,TRBV11-3,CASSSRTGSSTDTQYF
TRBJ2-7,TRBV25-1,CASSRGEQYF
TRBJ1-2,TRBV20-1,CSAQIYGGYTF
TRBJ1-2,TRBV25-1,CASLQGAEGYTF
TRBJ2-5,TRBV20-1,CSARTRTSGGWETQYF
TRBJ1-5,TRBV28,CASSQSVGFRQDRPQPQHF
TRBJ2-4,TRBV27,CASSLRGGIKNIQYF
TRBJ1-1,TRBV27,CASRLGLPEAEAFF
TRBJ2-5,TRBV10-3,CAIIGLAGETQYF
TRBJ2-1,TRBV10-3,CAISTSGGAVEQFF
TRBJ2-3,TRBV10-3,CAISEPRDSFTDTQYF
TRBJ2-2,TRBV7-2,CASSFSRGRTGELFF
TRBJ2-5,TRBV7-7,CASSNRLAGLQETQYF
TRBJ1-1,TRBV20-1,CSAVRQQNTEAFF
TRBJ2-1,TRBV20-1,CSAPRDNPYNEQFF